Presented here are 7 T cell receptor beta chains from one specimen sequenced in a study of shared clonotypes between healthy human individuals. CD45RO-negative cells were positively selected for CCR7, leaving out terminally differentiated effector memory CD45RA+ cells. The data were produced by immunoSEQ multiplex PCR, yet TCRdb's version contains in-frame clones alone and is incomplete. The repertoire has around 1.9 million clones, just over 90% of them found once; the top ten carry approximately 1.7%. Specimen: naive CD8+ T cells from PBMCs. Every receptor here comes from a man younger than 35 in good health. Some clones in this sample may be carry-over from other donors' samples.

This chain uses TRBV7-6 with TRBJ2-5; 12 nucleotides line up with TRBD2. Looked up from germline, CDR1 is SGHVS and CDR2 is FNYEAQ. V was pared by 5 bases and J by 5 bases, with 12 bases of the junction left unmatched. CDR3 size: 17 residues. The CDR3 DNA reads TGTGCCAGCAGCCCAAGGTCAGGGACTAGCGGGTGGGAGACCCAGTACTTC. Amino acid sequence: CASSPRSGTSGWETQYF.

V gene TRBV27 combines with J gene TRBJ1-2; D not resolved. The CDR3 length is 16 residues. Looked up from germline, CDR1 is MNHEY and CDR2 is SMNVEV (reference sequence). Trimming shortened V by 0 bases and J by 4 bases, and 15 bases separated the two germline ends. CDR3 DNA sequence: TGTGCCAGCAGTTTATCGGGCGGCAGCTTCCTCTATGGCTACACCTTC. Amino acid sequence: CASSLSGGSFLYGYTF.

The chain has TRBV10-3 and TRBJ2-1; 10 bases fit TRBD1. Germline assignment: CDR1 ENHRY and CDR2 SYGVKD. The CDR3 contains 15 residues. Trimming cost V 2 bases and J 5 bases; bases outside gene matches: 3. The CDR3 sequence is CAISEGGQGNNEQFF. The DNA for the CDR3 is TGTGCCATCAGTGAGGGGGGACAGGGGAACAATGAGCAGTTCTTC.

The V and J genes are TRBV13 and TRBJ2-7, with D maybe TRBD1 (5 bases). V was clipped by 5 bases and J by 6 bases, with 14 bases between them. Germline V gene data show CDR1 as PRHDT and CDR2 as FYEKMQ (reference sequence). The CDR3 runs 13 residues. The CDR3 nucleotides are TGTGCCAGCAGCCCCGCCCCCGACAGCGAGCAGTACTTC. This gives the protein CASSPAPDSEQYF.

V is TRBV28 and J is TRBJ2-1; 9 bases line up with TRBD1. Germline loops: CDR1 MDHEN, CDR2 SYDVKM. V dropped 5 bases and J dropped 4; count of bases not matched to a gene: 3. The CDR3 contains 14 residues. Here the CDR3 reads CASSATGGYNEQFF. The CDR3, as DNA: TGTGCCAGCAGTGCGACAGGGGGATACAATGAGCAGTTCTTC.

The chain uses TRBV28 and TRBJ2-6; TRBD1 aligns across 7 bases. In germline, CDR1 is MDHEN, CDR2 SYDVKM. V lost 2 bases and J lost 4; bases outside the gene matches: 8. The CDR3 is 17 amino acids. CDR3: CASSLGTALAGANVLTF. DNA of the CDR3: TGTGCCAGCAGTTTAGGGACAGCACTTGCCGGGGCCAACGTCCTGACTTTC.

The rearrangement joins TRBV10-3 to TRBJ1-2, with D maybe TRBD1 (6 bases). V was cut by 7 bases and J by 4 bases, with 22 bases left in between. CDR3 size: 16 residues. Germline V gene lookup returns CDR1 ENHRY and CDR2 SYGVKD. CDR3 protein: CAITSEQGGLGYGYTF. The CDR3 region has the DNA TGTGCCATCACCTCTGAACAAGGGGGGTTAGGCTATGGCTACACCTTC.